The 14 T cell receptor beta chains in this list originate from one sample, sequenced in a study of human thymus T cells. Clones were read by immunoSEQ multiplex PCR, and TCRdb kept only the in-frame ones, dropping some. Of about 60,000 clones in the sample, about 94% are singletons; the top ten hold around 6%. Sequencing used blood. The receptors shown here come from a boy under two years old with a congenital heart defect but otherwise immunologically healthy.

The chain employs TRBV5-4 and TRBJ1-2; TRBD1 matches 9 bases. Losses at the gene ends were 3 bases for V and 0 bases for J; bases not matched to a gene: 9. CDR1 SGHNT and CDR2 YYREEE come from the germline V gene (reference sequence). There are 17 residues in the CDR3. The DNA of the CDR3 is TGTGCCAGCAGCTCAGGACAGGGGATGCCTACTAACTATGGCTACACCTTC. It specifies CASSSGQGMPTNYGYTF.

This chain uses TRBV5-1 with TRBJ2-2; D is ambiguous. Per the germline V gene, CDR1 is SGHRS and CDR2 is YFSETQ. Between the trimmed V and J ends, which lost 0 bases and 1 base, there was a span of 7 bases. The CDR3 extends over 15 amino acids. The CDR3 region has the DNA TGCGCCAGCAGCTTGGGCCGCGGGAACACCGGGGAGCTGTTTTTT. Amino acids: CASSLGRGNTGELFF.

The rearrangement uses TRBV4-2 and TRBJ2-1, with D unclear. CDR1 and CDR2 from the germline V gene are LGHNA and YNFKEQ. V gave up 0 bases and J gave up 0 bases, with 9 bases separating them. The CDR3 length is 16 residues. The CDR3 DNA sequence: TGTGCCAGCAGCCAAGAATTATTGGGCTCCTACAATGAGCAGTTCTTC. It encodes CASSQELLGSYNEQFF.

This clone turned up a few times. The J gene is TRBJ1-6, the V gene TRBV5-4; possibly TRBD1 for D (6 bases). V was cut by 4 bases and J by 6 bases, with 11 bases left in between. The CDR3 spans 14 residues. Per germline, CDR1 SGHNT and CDR2 YYREEE (reference sequence). CDR3 sequence reads: CASSARTVNSPLHF. The CDR3 DNA follows: TGTGCCAGCAGCGCCCGGACAGTTAATTCACCCCTCCACTTT.

This chain connects TRBV27 to TRBJ2-2; 11 nucleotides match TRBD2. Germline V gives CDR1 MNHEY, CDR2 SMNVEV (reference sequence). Trimming cost V 2 bases and J 9 bases; bases outside gene matches: 5. The CDR3 runs to 15 residues. CDR3 residues: CASSLGLAGGRELFF. CDR3 DNA: TGTGCCAGCAGTTTAGGGCTAGCGGGAGGTAGGGAGCTGTTTTTT.

The V call is TRBV7-9, the J call TRBJ2-4, with D possibly matching TRBD2 (7 bases). CDR3 length equals 15 residues. The germline CDR1 and CDR2 sequences are SEHNR and FQNEAQ (reference sequence). V was clipped by 4 bases and J by 1 base, with 11 bases between them. CDR3 DNA sequence: TGTGCCAGCAGCTCGGCGGGGGCGGCCAAAAACATTCAGTACTTC. As protein: CASSSAGAAKNIQYF.

The V gene is TRBV28, the J gene TRBJ2-7; D unresolved. The germline V gene has CDR1 MDHEN and CDR2 SYDVKM. Trimming removed 10 bases at V and 0 bases at J, with 10 bases between. This CDR3 has 12 residues. CDR3 nucleotide sequence: TGTGCCATTTTCGACCTCTCCTACGAGCAGTACTTC. This encodes CAIFDLSYEQYF.

V and J are TRBV10-1 and TRBJ2-7; D is perhaps TRBD1 or TRBD2 (5 bases each). There are 13 residues in the CDR3. Germline-derived CDR1 and CDR2 are WNHNN and SYGVQD (reference sequence). Trimming removed 5 bases at V and 3 bases at J, with 11 bases between. The CDR3 region has the DNA TGCGCCAGCAGTCCAGGGACCGACTACGAGCAGTACTTC. This translates into CASSPGTDYEQYF.

This chain connects TRBV6-5 to TRBJ2-3; 9 bases match TRBD1. Losses at the gene ends were 4 bases for V and 5 bases for J; bases not matched to a gene: 1. The CDR3 totals 13 residues. Germline CDR1 is MNHEY and CDR2 is SVGAGI. DNA for the CDR3: TGTGCCAGCAGTTCGACAGGGGGAGATACGCAGTATTTT. Residues: CASSSTGGDTQYF.

The chain couples TRBV5-1 to TRBJ2-6; perhaps TRBD2 as D (6 bases). The CDR3 loop spans 16 amino acids. V was clipped by 7 bases and J by 0 bases, with 14 bases between them. Germline-derived CDR1 and CDR2 are SGHRS and YFSETQ. As DNA, the CDR3 is TGCGCCAGCTCCCCCCCGGGGGTCTCTGGGGCCAACGTCCTGACTTTC. As protein: CASSPPGVSGANVLTF. The full variable domain, in which reference TRBV5-1 and TRBJ2-6 provide the parts outside the CDR3, is KAGVTQTPRYLIKTRGQQVTLSCSPISGHRSVSWYQQTPGQGLQFLFEYFSETQRNKGNFPGRFSGRQFSNSRSEMNVSTLELGDSALYLCASSPPGVSGANVLTFGAGSRLTVL.

The chain combines TRBV11-2 with TRBJ2-1; 7 nucleotides line up with TRBD2. Germline CDR1 is SGHAT and CDR2 is FQNNGV. The junction had 8 bases not matched to a gene; V was cut back by 5 bases and J by 4 bases. This CDR3 is 15 amino acids long. CDR3 residues: CASSPPGLHYNEQFF. Here the CDR3 DNA reads TGTGCCAGCAGCCCCCCGGGACTACATTACAATGAGCAGTTCTTC. Drawing the rest from reference TRBV11-2 and TRBJ2-1, the complete variable domain is EAGVAQSPRYKIIEKRQSVAFWCNPISGHATLYWYQQILGQGPKLLIQFQNNGVVDDSQLPKDRFSAERLKGVDSTLKIQPAKLEDSAVYLCASSPPGLHYNEQFFGPGTRLTVL.

The chain has TRBV19 and TRBJ1-5; weak D call: TRBD1 (6 bases). Germline V lookup: CDR1 LNHDA, CDR2 SQIVND (reference sequence). The CDR3 consists of 15 residues. V lost 7 bases and J lost 7, with 20 bases in between. CDR3 protein: CASTLGRGQGQPQHF. In DNA, the CDR3 is TGTGCCAGTACCCTAGGCAGGGGTCAAGGCCAGCCCCAGCATTTT.

The count of this clone is one. The V call is TRBV9, the J call TRBJ2-2; D uncertain. Trimming removed 0 bases at V and 6 bases at J, with 6 bases between. Germline CDR1 and CDR2: SGDLS and YYNGEE. CDR3 length: 13 amino acids. The CDR3 DNA reads TGTGCCAGCAGCGTAGGGCCAGCCGGGGAGCTGTTTTTT. It encodes CASSVGPAGELFF.

The count of this clone is one. The genes are TRBV4-3 and TRBJ2-1; D possibly corresponds to TRBD1 (6 bases). Germline V gene lookup returns CDR1 LGHNA and CDR2 YSLEER. The CDR3 runs to 16 residues. V lost 0 bases and J lost 1, with 10 bases in between. Here the CDR3 DNA reads TGCGCCAGCAGCCAAGAAGGGGGTAGATCCTACAATGAGCAGTTCTTC. Protein product: CASSQEGGRSYNEQFF.